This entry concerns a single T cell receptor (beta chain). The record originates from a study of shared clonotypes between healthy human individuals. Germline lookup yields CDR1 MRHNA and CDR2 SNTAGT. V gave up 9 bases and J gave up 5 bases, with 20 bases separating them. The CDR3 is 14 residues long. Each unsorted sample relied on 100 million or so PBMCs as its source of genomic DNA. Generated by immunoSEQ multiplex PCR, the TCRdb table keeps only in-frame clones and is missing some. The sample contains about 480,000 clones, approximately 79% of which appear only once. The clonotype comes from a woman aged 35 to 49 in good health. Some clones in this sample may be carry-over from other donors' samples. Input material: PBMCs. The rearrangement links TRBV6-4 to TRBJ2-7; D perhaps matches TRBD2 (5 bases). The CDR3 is CASTGIRRGHEQYF. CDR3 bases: TGTGCCAGTACGGGGATCCGCCGAGGCCACGAGCAGTACTTC.